The clone carrying this T cell receptor (beta chain) appeared a few times. What it binds is not known. This specimen belongs to a study of CD8+ T cells in alopecia areata. Study-level findings and limits: Sequences from scalp samples also cover resident alphabeta T cells of normal skin.

After isolation, RNA underwent reverse transcription to generate cDNA as the sequencing template. Sequencing was performed with immunoSEQ multiplex PCR; in TCRdb, only in-frame clones are kept and a portion is missing. The sample consists of 150,000 or so clones, 47% of them appearing once. Germline V CDR1 and CDR2: MDHEN, SYDVKM. V lost 4 bases and J 4 bases, leaving 10 bases between the germline ends. This CDR3 region has 13 residues. The TCR comes from a human donor with alopecia areata. Sequenced material: CD4+ T cells sorted from blood. The chain is built from TRBV28 and TRBJ1-2; D gene unclear. Written as DNA, the CDR3 is TGTGCCAGCAGTTCCCAGCGACCCTATGGCTACACCTTC. Translated: CASSSQRPYGYTF.